This T cell receptor (beta chain) is drawn from a study of tumor-infiltrating lymphocytes in localized non-small cell lung cancer. Study-wide context: Resected tumor was paired with non-adjacent uninvolved lung from the same patient. Study outcomes and limitations: Each assay used a separate piece of the same tissue. Available tissue quantity limited TCR sequencing to a patient subset. No link was found between tumor T-cell fraction and recurrence-free survival.

As concerns this clone: What it binds is unknown.

TCRdb's table, derived via immunoSEQ multiplex PCR, lists solely in-frame clones and lacks some. The repertoire includes approximately 12,000 clones, 66% of them detected once, and 7% to 8% sits in the top ten. Germline lookup yields CDR1 MGHRA and CDR2 YSYEKL. The CDR3 extends over 16 amino acids. Trimming cost V 1 base and J 7 bases, with 19 bases left between them. The specimen was lung tumor tissue. The origin of this receptor is a human donor with non-small cell lung cancer. The rearrangement links TRBV4-1 to TRBJ1-2; perhaps TRBD1 as D (5 bases). This CDR3 is CASSQGSTGGSVGYTF. In DNA form, the CDR3 reads TGCGCCAGCAGCCAAGGGTCCACAGGAGGGTCGGTTGGCTACACCTTC.